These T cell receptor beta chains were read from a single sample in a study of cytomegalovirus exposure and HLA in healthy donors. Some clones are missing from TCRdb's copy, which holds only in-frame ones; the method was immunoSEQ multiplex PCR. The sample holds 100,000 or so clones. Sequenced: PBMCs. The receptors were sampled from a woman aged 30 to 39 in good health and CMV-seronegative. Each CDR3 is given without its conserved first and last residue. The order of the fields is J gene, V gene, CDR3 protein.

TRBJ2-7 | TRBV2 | ASSESWDRPPYEQY
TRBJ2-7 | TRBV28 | ASSSSGGTYEQY
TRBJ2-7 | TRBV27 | ASSSRVASYEQY
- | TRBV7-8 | ASSFIWYEQY
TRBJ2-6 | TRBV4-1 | ASSQVRGFVSVLT
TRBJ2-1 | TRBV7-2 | ASSLLGGSGNEQF
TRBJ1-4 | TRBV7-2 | ASSPRHRGQGEKLF
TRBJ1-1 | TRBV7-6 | ASSLGGQFLNTEAF
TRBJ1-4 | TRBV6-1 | ASTLTLTDEKLF
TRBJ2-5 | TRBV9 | ASSSSGGTQGTQY
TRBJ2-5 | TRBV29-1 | SVEKRGGQLQETQY
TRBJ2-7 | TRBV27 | ASSSPGGPGEQY
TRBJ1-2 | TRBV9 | ASSEGYNGYT
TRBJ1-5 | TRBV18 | ASSPGTATNQPQH
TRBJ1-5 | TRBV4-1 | ASSLYTGGIGNQPQH
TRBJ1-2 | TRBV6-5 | ASSYERGDGYT
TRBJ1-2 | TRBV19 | ASSIRDTYGYT
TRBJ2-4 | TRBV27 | ASSRTGEDIQY
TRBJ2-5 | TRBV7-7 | ASSPGLAAEEQY
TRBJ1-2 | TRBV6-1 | ASSEARQGARSYGYT
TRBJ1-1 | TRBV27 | ASSLEQGRTEAF
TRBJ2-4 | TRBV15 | ATGQDLNIQY
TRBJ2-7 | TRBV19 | ASSIVPGAYEQY
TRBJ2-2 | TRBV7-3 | ASSPVAGGTGELF
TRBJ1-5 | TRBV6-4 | ASSVAGGNQPQH
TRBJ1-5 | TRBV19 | ASSNQGFNQPQH
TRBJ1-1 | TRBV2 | ASSGVTGGTEAF
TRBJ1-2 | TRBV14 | ASSQEWAGGYT
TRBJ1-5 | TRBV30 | AWSDGDIDSQPQH
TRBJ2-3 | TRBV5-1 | ASSMSTSGGTDTQY
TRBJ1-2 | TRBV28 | ASSPLRILSYGYT
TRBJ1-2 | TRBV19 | ASSIDGEESIYGYT
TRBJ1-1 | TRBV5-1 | ASSLRGQPNTEAF
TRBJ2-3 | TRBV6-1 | ASSDSGLYTDTQY
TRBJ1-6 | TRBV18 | ASSPLALTGMDYNSPLH
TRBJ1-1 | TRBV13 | ASTTGGSGTEAF
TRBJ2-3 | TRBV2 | ALALEGTDTQY
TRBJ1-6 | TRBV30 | AWSVRRGNNSPLH
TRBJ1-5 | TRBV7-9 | ASSSAALQPQH
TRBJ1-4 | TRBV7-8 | ASSLGTANEKLF